The 23 T cell receptor beta chains below were found in one sample sequenced in a study of beta chain features in type 1 diabetes. Study-level findings and limits: All four CD4+ subsets of Type 1 diabetes patients contained TCRB CDR3s that were moderately but significantly shorter.

Expressed TCRB transcripts were sequenced because the entire RNA isolate underwent reverse transcription. The data were produced by immunoSEQ multiplex PCR, yet TCRdb's version contains in-frame clones alone and is incomplete. The sample lists 500,000 to 650,000 clones; around 12% were seen once. These receptors' antigens are unknown. What was sequenced was naive CD4+ T cells from blood. The source of these receptors is a man aged 25-45 years with type 1 diabetes.

This clone has just a few counts. The rearrangement joins TRBV7-9 to TRBJ1-2; D gene ambiguous. V was shortened by 4 bases and J by 2 bases, with 11 bases between the two germline ends. The CDR3 extends over 14 amino acids. Per the germline V gene, CDR1 is SEHNR and CDR2 is FQNEAQ (reference sequence). The CDR3 DNA sequence: TGTGCCAGCAGCTCTGGGTCCGGGAACTATGGCTACACCTTC. It translates to CASSSGSGNYGYTF.

The CDR3 bases are TGTGCCAGCAGGGCCATTGGGGCCGGGAATCAGCCCCAGCATTTT. It encodes CASRAIGAGNQPQHF. The chain carries TRBV6-5 and TRBJ1-5; possible D gene TRBD1, 5 bases. This CDR3 contains 15 residues. The germline V gene has CDR1 MNHEY and CDR2 SVGAGI. V lost 6 bases, J lost 4 bases, and 16 bases lay in between.

V usage is TRBV18 and J usage is TRBJ2-1, with D perhaps TRBD1 or TRBD2 (5 bases each). From germline, CDR1 is KGHSH and CDR2 LQKENI. The CDR3 sequence is 15 residues long. The ends were cut back, 3 bases at V and 4 bases at J, with 13 bases in the middle. The CDR3 DNA follows: TGTGCCAGCTCACCGGATCTGGGGGAGTACAATGAGCAGTTCTTC. Translation gives CASSPDLGEYNEQFF.

This clone has more than one count but fewer than ten. This CDR3 reads CASSRGVGDEKLFF. The CDR3 DNA is TGTGCCAGCAGCCGTGGGGTGGGGGACGAAAAACTGTTTTTT. The rearrangement links TRBV7-9 to TRBJ1-4, with D tentatively TRBD1 (5 bases). Trimming took 5 bases from V and 8 from J, leaving 15 bases between them. This CDR3 is built from 14 residues. The germline V gene has CDR1 SEHNR and CDR2 FQNEAQ (reference sequence).

The chain carries TRBV5-4 and TRBJ1-2; no clear D gene. Trimming took 4 bases from V and 4 from J, leaving 14 bases between them. The CDR3 contains 14 residues. CDR1 SGHNT and CDR2 YYREEE come from the germline V gene (reference sequence). DNA for the CDR3: TGTGCCAGCAGCCAGGACCTCCCCGGCTATGGCTACACCTTC. Amino acid sequence: CASSQDLPGYGYTF.

This clone has only a few counts. This chain joins TRBV5-1 and TRBJ2-3; D may be TRBD2 (6 bases). CDR1 and CDR2 from the germline V gene are SGHRS and YFSETQ. The ends were cut back, 5 bases at V and 3 bases at J, with 13 bases in the middle. The CDR3 has 14 residues. CDR3 in DNA: TGCGCCAGCAGTACGGCTGGGGGGACAGATACGCAGTATTTT. Translation: CASSTAGGTDTQYF.

This rearrangement joins TRBV7-2 to TRBJ2-7, with 7 bases aligning to TRBD1. In germline, CDR1 is SGHTA, CDR2 FQGNSA. The V gene end was trimmed by 5 bases and the J gene end by 0 bases; junction bases not matched to a gene: 7. CDR3 length: 15 residues. The CDR3: CASSTQGTVSYEQYF. CDR3 DNA sequence: TGTGCCAGCAGCACACAGGGGACCGTCTCCTACGAGCAGTACTTC.

The sample holds a few counts of this clone. V and J are TRBV6-5 and TRBJ1-2; TRBD1 matches at 7 bases. V trimming: 5 bases; J trimming: 4 bases; junction bases outside the gene matches: 4. Germline values: CDR1 MNHEY, CDR2 SVGAGI. This CDR3 region has 13 residues. The CDR3 is CASSQTGRYGYTF. The CDR3 bases are TGTGCCAGCAGTCAGACAGGGCGCTATGGCTACACCTTC.

V is TRBV29-1 and J is TRBJ1-3; no reliable D call. The CDR3 sequence is 13 residues long. Trimming removed 5 bases from V and 0 bases from J, with 8 bases in between. Germline lookup yields CDR1 SQVTM and CDR2 ANQGSEA. The CDR3 DNA reads TGCAGCGTTTCAGCGAGCTCTGGAAACACCATATATTTT. Translated: CSVSASSGNTIYF.

This chain connects TRBV5-1 to TRBJ2-3; no clear D gene. Germline V gene sequence: CDR1 SGHRS, CDR2 YFSETQ. CDR3 length: 13 amino acids. V lost 0 bases, J lost 2 bases, and 4 bases lay in between. CDR3 sequence: CASSLGTTDTQYF. The CDR3 nucleotides are TGCGCCAGCAGCTTGGGTACCACAGATACGCAGTATTTT.

Worth noting for this clone: One end of the junction is discordant with germline, which a read error may explain. This chain uses TRBV5-1 with TRBJ2-1, with D perhaps TRBD2 (5 bases). Germline lookup yields CDR1 SGHRS and CDR2 YFSETQ. This CDR3 region has 13 residues. The DNA of the CDR3 is TGCGCCAGCAGCCCCGGGGTATACAATAAGCAGTTCTTC. Translated, it gives CASSPGVYNKQFF.

This clone has only a few counts. The rearrangement uses TRBV30 and TRBJ1-2; 8 nucleotides align to TRBD1. Germline loops: CDR1 GTSNPN, CDR2 SVGIG (reference sequence). J gave up 8 bases and V 4 bases, and 9 bases lay outside the gene matches. There are 13 residues in the CDR3. Here the CDR3 DNA reads TGTGCCTGGAAAGTTTCAGGGGGCGCGGGCTACACCTTC. Its protein product is CAWKVSGGAGYTF.

This clone was picked up a small number of times. The rearrangement links TRBV28 to TRBJ2-2; D is perhaps TRBD1 or TRBD2 (7 bases each). Germline CDR1 is MDHEN and CDR2 is SYDVKM. The CDR3 totals 16 residues. Trimming shortened V by 11 bases and J by 6 bases, and 25 bases separated the two germline ends. The CDR3 bases are TGTGCCTCGCAAAGGGGAGGGACAGCACCAGCCGGGGAGCTGTTTTTT. Its protein is CASQRGGTAPAGELFF.

This clone occurred a few times. Germline and junction disagree at one end, which may indicate a read error. The chain carries TRBV6-1 and TRBJ2-7, with D possibly matching TRBD1 (6 bases). Germline CDR1 and CDR2: MNHNS and SASEGT. The CDR3 spans 12 residues. The CDR3 DNA sequence: TGTGCCAGCAGTGAACCTAACAGGGATGTTTCGTTC. Translated, it gives CASSEPNRDVSF.

This clone came up a few times. CDR3 loop: CASSIIGQGRYGYTF. The CDR3 region has the DNA TGTGCCAGTAGTATTATAGGCCAGGGGCGCTATGGCTACACCTTC. The gene calls are TRBV19 and TRBJ1-2, with a weak D call TRBD1 (6 bases). The V and J ends lost 3 bases and 4 bases respectively, with 15 bases between them. CDR3 length: 15 amino acids. Germline V gene lookup returns CDR1 LNHDA and CDR2 SQIVND (reference sequence).

This clone occurred a few times. The genes are TRBV19 and TRBJ2-1, with a possible D match to TRBD2 (5 bases). This CDR3 is 15 amino acids long. V shed 6 bases and J shed 0 bases, with 12 bases lying between them. The germline V gene encodes CDR1 LNHDA and CDR2 SQIVND (reference sequence). The CDR3 DNA reads TGTGCCAGTAGAAAGGTAGGGAGCTCCTACAATGAGCAGTTCTTC. Encoded protein: CASRKVGSSYNEQFF.

CDR3 region: CASSQNRVSNEKLFF. CDR3 sequence (DNA): TGCGCCAGCAGCCAAAACAGGGTTTCTAATGAAAAACTGTTTTTT. V is TRBV4-3 and J is TRBJ1-4; maybe TRBD1 (6 bases). The V gene's germline CDR1 is LGHNA and CDR2 YSLEER. The length of the CDR3 is 15 residues. V gave up 2 bases and J gave up 3 bases, with 10 bases separating them.

This CDR3 is CASSLSRQGQYGYTF. The CDR3 DNA is TGTGCCAGCAGTTTATCCCGACAGGGGCAATATGGCTACACCTTC. V is TRBV27 and J is TRBJ1-2, with TRBD1 matching 8 bases. This CDR3 spans 15 amino acids. The V segment lost 0 bases and the J segment 5 bases; nucleotides outside the gene matches: 5. Germline values: CDR1 MNHEY, CDR2 SMNVEV (reference sequence).

The rearrangement links TRBV27 to TRBJ1-1, with 8 bases aligning to TRBD1. Germline loops: CDR1 MNHEY, CDR2 SMNVEV (reference sequence). The CDR3 has 15 amino acids. V shed 6 bases and J 0 bases; nucleotides not matched to a gene: 6. Written as DNA, the CDR3 is TGTGCCAGCAGAGGACAGGGTTTCATGAACACTGAAGCTTTCTTT. Protein sequence: CASRGQGFMNTEAFF.

This clone was seen more than once but under ten times. This chain connects TRBV7-2 to TRBJ1-2, with a weak D call TRBD1 (5 bases). The CDR3 extends over 16 amino acids. V gave up 4 bases and J gave up 0 bases, with 15 bases separating them. The germline gives CDR1 SGHTA, CDR2 FQGNSA. CDR3 bases: TGTGCCAGCAGCTCACCCGGGACCCCCGCTAACTATGGCTACACCTTC. It codes for CASSSPGTPANYGYTF.

This sequence joins TRBV18 and TRBJ2-2, with 9 bases identical to TRBD1. From germline, CDR1 is KGHSH and CDR2 LQKENI. The trim removed 2 bases at V and 7 bases at J, leaving 5 bases unmatched. The CDR3 sequence is 15 residues long. For the CDR3, the DNA is TGTGCCAGCTCACCAGGGACAGGGATGGACGGGGAGCTGTTTTTT. Its protein is CASSPGTGMDGELFF.

Details on this clone: At the DNA level, this CDR3 is encoded by other sequences in the same sample as well. This chain uses TRBV5-1 with TRBJ1-5; 10 positions agree with TRBD1. Germline CDR1 is SGHRS and CDR2 is YFSETQ. This CDR3 has 14 residues. The junction had 1 base not matched to a gene; V was cut back by 0 bases and J by 7 bases. The CDR3 DNA sequence: TGCGCCAGCAGCTTGGGGGACAGGGGCCAGCCCCAGCATTTT. The encoded protein is CASSLGDRGQPQHF.

This clone occurred a few times. This sequence joins TRBV7-7 and TRBJ1-4, with D perhaps matching TRBD1 (6 bases). V shed 3 bases and J shed 8 bases, with 19 bases lying between them. The germline V gene has CDR1 SSHAT and CDR2 FNYEAQ (reference sequence). This CDR3 has 16 amino acids. CDR3 DNA: TGTGCCAGCAGCTTGATCCACAGGGCCTGTGCCGAAAAACTGTTTTTT. Translation gives CASSLIHRACAEKLFF.